Listed here is a single T cell receptor beta chain. What it binds is not known. This record comes from a study of metastatic and nonmetastatic thyroid tumors. Study as a whole: A comparison of repertoires was made across blood and tumor or nodule tissue from malignant and benign thyroid patients.

Per the study methods: Between-group CDR3 differences, defined by clinicopathological status, yielded a distant-metastasis classifier for papillary thyroid cancer. With MiXCR, TCRdb called clones anew from the PCR reads. The V and J calls, along with clone size, are taken from TCRdb and not from the paper's own processing. Of about 15,000 clones listed, roughly 4% are singletons. No treatment of any kind had been given to any patient before thyroid surgery. The study's findings and limits: A significant increase in TCR beta diversity was reportedly seen in malignant thyroid tumors relative to benign nodules, in blood and tumor.

This receptor was taken from a female donor with papillary thyroid cancer or a benign thyroid nodule (not recorded which). Some clones in this sample may be carry-over from other donors' samples. The sample was tumor tissue.

CDR3 sequence reads: CASSLGGGTDTQYF. In DNA form, the CDR3 reads TGTGCCAGCTCTCTCGGGGGGGGCACAGATACGCAGTATTTT. The chain carries TRBV6-2 or TRBV6-3 and TRBJ2-3; 8 bases match TRBD2. CDR3 length: 14 amino acids. Trimming took 8 bases from V and 1 from J; bases not matched to a gene: 5. CDR1 and CDR2 (germline): MNHEY, SVGEGT.